These 29 T cell receptor beta chains originate from one sample sequenced in a study of blood T cell repertoires in COVID-19. This table comes from immunoSEQ multiplex PCR, and its TCRdb copy is limited to in-frame clones, with some not included. The sample lists tens of thousands of clones, about 90% seen once, with around 15% in the top ten. Sequenced material: peripheral blood. Every receptor here comes from a human donor with active COVID-19. The donor label of this sample is uncertain.

The J gene is TRBJ1-1, the V gene TRBV6-2 or TRBV6-3; 9 bases agree with TRBD1. With V trimmed by 5 bases and J by 0 bases, 7 bases remained unmatched. The CDR3 is made up of 16 amino acids. CDR1 and CDR2 (germline): MNHEY, SVGEGT. CDR3 protein: CASSLTGQGLNTEAFF. CDR3 coding DNA: TGTGCCAGCAGTCTCACCGGACAGGGGCTGAACACTGAAGCTTTCTTT.

The genes are TRBV24-1 and TRBJ1-2, with D maybe TRBD1 (5 bases). From germline, CDR1 is KGHDR and CDR2 SFDVKD. The CDR3 is 16 residues long. Trimming took 3 bases from V and 2 from J, leaving 15 bases between them. The CDR3 nucleotides are TGTGCCACCAGTGATCCATGGGATGCAGGGAACTATGGCTACACCTTC. This gives the protein CATSDPWDAGNYGYTF.

The chain joins TRBV5-1 to TRBJ2-7; 9 bases map to TRBD2. The CDR3 sequence is 15 residues long. The germline V gene has CDR1 SGHRS and CDR2 YFSETQ. V lost 0 bases and J lost 2; bases outside the gene matches: 3. The CDR3 reads CASSLVSGGTYEQYF. CDR3 DNA sequence: TGCGCCAGCAGCTTGGTGAGCGGGGGGACCTACGAGCAGTACTTC. The whole variable domain, remainder taken from reference TRBV5-1 and TRBJ2-7, is KAGVTQTPRYLIKTRGQQVTLSCSPISGHRSVSWYQQTPGQGLQFLFEYFSETQRNKGNFPGRFSGRQFSNSRSEMNVSTLELGDSALYLCASSLVSGGTYEQYFGPGTRLTVT.

The DNA of the CDR3 is TGTGCCAGCAGCTTTCTGGGGCGCAGGGTCACAGATACGCAGTATTTT. Translating it yields CASSFLGRRVTDTQYF. The chain joins TRBV11-2 to TRBJ2-3; D may be TRBD1 (5 bases). This CDR3 has 16 residues. Trimming stripped 3 bases from V and 2 bases from J, with 15 bases between. The germline gives CDR1 SGHAT, CDR2 FQNNGV.

The chain's CDR3 is CAISESIGAGIYGYTF. As DNA, the CDR3 is TGTGCCATCAGTGAGTCGATAGGGGCAGGTATCTATGGCTACACCTTC. The V and J genes are TRBV10-3 and TRBJ1-2, with a weak D call TRBD1 (5 bases). Germline V CDR1 and CDR2: ENHRY, SYGVKD. This CDR3 is 16 amino acids long. V gave up 0 bases and J gave up 4 bases, with 15 bases separating them.

This chain joins TRBV2 and TRBJ2-5; 10 nucleotides agree with TRBD2. Germline V gene data show CDR1 as SNHLY and CDR2 as FYNNEI. Trimming removed 2 bases from V and 5 bases from J; junction bases left unmatched: 14. This CDR3 has 18 amino acids. CDR3 DNA: TGTGCCAGCAGTGAATACCTGCTAGCGGGGGAACAGGGGGAGACCCAGTACTTC. Residues: CASSEYLLAGEQGETQYF.

The V gene is TRBV7-9, the J gene TRBJ2-7; 7 nucleotides match TRBD2. This CDR3 contains 12 residues. Germline V gene data show CDR1 as SEHNR and CDR2 as FQNEAQ (reference sequence). V lost 2 bases to trimming and J lost 10 bases; unmatched junction nucleotides: 5. In DNA form, the CDR3 reads TGTGCCAGCAGCTTATTGGGGGGACTACAGTACTTC. This sequence encodes CASSLLGGLQYF. The full variable domain, in which reference TRBV7-9 and TRBJ2-7 provide the parts outside the CDR3, is DTGVSQNPRHKITKRGQNVTFRCDPISEHNRLYWYRQTLGQGPEFLTYFQNEAQLEKSRLLSDRFSAERPKGSFSTLEIQRTEQGDSAMYLCASSLLGGLQYFGPGTRLTVT.

The J gene is TRBJ2-7, the V gene TRBV4-2; a weak D match, TRBD2 (7 bases). CDR1 and CDR2 from the germline V gene are LGHNA and YNFKEQ. This CDR3 is 15 amino acids long. V was trimmed by 3 bases and J by 1 base, leaving 13 bases between them. This CDR3 is CASSQGAGGSYEQYF. DNA of the CDR3: TGTGCCAGCAGCCAGGGGGCCGGGGGGTCCTACGAGCAGTACTTC.

J is TRBJ1-4 and V is TRBV10-3; TRBD1 agrees at 7 bases. The CDR3 spans 15 residues. Unmatched junction bases numbered 6, after V lost 4 bases and J lost 4 bases. Germline assignment: CDR1 ENHRY and CDR2 SYGVKD. The CDR3 DNA reads as TGTGCCATCAGTGGCCGGACAGGAAGTAATGAAAAACTGTTTTTT. This sequence encodes CAISGRTGSNEKLFF.

This chain uses TRBV19 with TRBJ1-6, with TRBD1 matching over 7 bases. The ends lost 5 bases at V and 8 bases at J; junction bases unmatched: 18. The CDR3 contains 18 residues. The germline CDR1 and CDR2 sequences are LNHDA and SQIVND (reference sequence). This chain's CDR3 is CASSWTGQRRFGDSPLHF. CDR3 in DNA: TGTGCCAGTAGTTGGACAGGCCAGCGAAGGTTTGGGGATTCACCCCTCCACTTT.

This clone was detected once. V is TRBV23-1 and J is TRBJ2-5; tentatively, D is TRBD2 (6 bases). TRBV23-1 belongs to the ORF category, with a function that is uncertain. The CDR3 contains 21 residues. V was shortened by 2 bases and J by 4 bases, with 32 bases between the two germline ends. In DNA, the CDR3 is TGCGCCAGCAGTCAAGGAACTAAGACCAAAACCGGGACTCGAAGCGGAGAGACCCAGTACTTC. Translated: CASSQGTKTKTGTRSGETQYF.

The V and J genes are TRBV6-5 and TRBJ1-1; D is possibly TRBD1 (6 bases). Trimming removed 2 bases from V and 0 bases from J, with 7 bases in between. This CDR3 is 14 amino acids long. Germline V lookup: CDR1 MNHEY, CDR2 SVGAGI. In nucleotides, the CDR3 is TGTGCCAGCAGTTACAAGGGGGTGAACACTGAAGCTTTCTTT. Protein sequence: CASSYKGVNTEAFF.

The chain couples TRBV2 to TRBJ2-1, with 14 bases fitting TRBD2. CDR3 size: 18 residues. Germline CDR1 SNHLY, CDR2 FYNNEI. The J segment lost 3 bases and the V segment lost 10 bases, leaving 14 bases of the junction unmatched. The CDR3 spells CATYIGTSGGGIYNEQFF. CDR3 nucleotides: TGTGCCACCTATATCGGGACTAGCGGGGGTGGGATCTACAATGAGCAGTTCTTC.

This clone was found once. V is TRBV27 and J is TRBJ1-4; 10 nucleotides agree with TRBD1. The CDR3 spans 19 residues. The junction had 15 bases not matched to a gene; V was cut back by 0 bases and J by 8 bases. Germline-derived CDR1 and CDR2 are MNHEY and SMNVEV (reference sequence). The CDR3 DNA follows: TGTGCCAGCAGTTTATCGACAAAGGGAGGGACAGGGGTTGGGGAAAAACTGTTTTTT. Encoded protein: CASSLSTKGGTGVGEKLFF.

A few counts support this clone. The chain couples TRBV6-5 to TRBJ1-4; 9 bases align to TRBD1. J gave up 13 bases and V 2 bases, and 11 bases lay outside the gene matches. CDR3 length equals 15 residues. The V gene's germline CDR1 is MNHEY and CDR2 SVGAGI. CDR3 sequence reads: CASSYSDRGAGRLFF. DNA for the CDR3: TGTGCCAGCAGTTACAGCGACAGGGGGGCCGGACGACTGTTTTTT.

The chain employs TRBV7-2 and TRBJ1-2; tentatively, D is TRBD1 (6 bases). V lost 2 bases, J lost 2 bases, and 12 bases lay in between. This CDR3 contains 15 residues. Germline lookup yields CDR1 SGHTA and CDR2 FQGNSA. Here the CDR3 reads CASSLTGQENYGYTF. The CDR3 bases are TGTGCCAGCAGCTTAACGGGACAAGAAAACTATGGCTACACCTTC.

This chain links TRBV12-5 with TRBJ1-3; D remains unclear. The CDR3 sequence is 13 residues long. The germline gives CDR1 LGHNT, CDR2 FRNRAP. V shed 2 bases and J shed 2 bases, with 4 bases lying between them. CDR3 DNA: TGTGCTAGTGGTTTGCGTCCTGGAAACACCATATATTTT. The encoded protein is CASGLRPGNTIYF.

The chain links TRBV2 to TRBJ1-2, with 7 bases matching TRBD1. The CDR3 sequence is 14 residues long. Per germline, CDR1 SNHLY and CDR2 FYNNEI. The V and J ends lost 6 bases and 4 bases, in that order; junction bases with no gene match: 8. The chain's CDR3 is CASSAYDRAYGYTF. The CDR3 DNA sequence: TGTGCCAGCAGCGCTTATGACAGGGCCTATGGCTACACCTTC.

The rearrangement uses TRBV7-2 and TRBJ2-7; D remains unclear. The CDR3 spans 11 residues. The germline CDR1 and CDR2 sequences are SGHTA and FQGNSA. The germline V and J ends were trimmed by 6 bases and 7 bases, with 10 bases remaining between them. The CDR3 here is CASSSNWEQYF. For the CDR3, the DNA is TGTGCCAGCAGTTCTAATTGGGAGCAGTACTTC.

J is TRBJ1-2 and V is TRBV3-1 (or the pseudogene TRBV3-2); D is unclear. V lost 4 bases, J lost 0 bases, and 12 bases lay in between. The CDR3 runs 15 residues. The germline CDR1 and CDR2 sequences are LGHDT and YNNKEL (reference sequence). CDR3 residues: CASSLSRVSNYGYTF. The CDR3 DNA sequence: TGTGCCAGCAGCCTCTCTCGGGTATCTAACTATGGCTACACCTTC.

The rearrangement joins TRBV7-2 to TRBJ1-2; 7 nucleotides line up with TRBD1. CDR1 is SGHTA, CDR2 FQGNSA, per germline. There are 13 residues in the CDR3. V shed 5 bases, J shed 3 bases, and the junction held 3 bases outside the gene matches. CDR3 coding DNA: TGTGCCAGCAGCCCGACAGGGTACTATGGCTACACCTTC. Its translation is CASSPTGYYGYTF. The entire variable domain, with the rest obtained from reference TRBV7-2 and TRBJ1-2, is as follows: GAGVSQSPSNKVTEKGKDVELRCDPISGHTALYWYRQSLGQGLEFLIYFQGNSAPDKSGLPSDRFSAERTGGSVSTLTIQRTQQEDSAVYLCASSPTGYYGYTFGSGTRLTVV.

This chain links TRBV9 with TRBJ1-4; 8 nucleotides match TRBD1. CDR3 length: 15 residues. Trimming cost V 4 bases and J 5 bases; bases outside gene matches: 7. Germline V gene sequence: CDR1 SGDLS, CDR2 YYNGEE. CDR3 DNA: TGTGCCAGCAGCCCTCGGGGACAGGCCAATGAAAAACTGTTTTTT. Protein product: CASSPRGQANEKLFF.

The rearrangement uses TRBV12-3 or TRBV12-4 and TRBJ1-2; D uncertain. Trimming stripped 2 bases from V and 0 bases from J, with 4 bases between. This CDR3 is built from 13 residues. CDR3 DNA: TGTGCCAGCAGTTTATATCCTAACTATGGCTACACCTTC. Its protein product is CASSLYPNYGYTF.

The chain employs TRBV9 and TRBJ1-4, with TRBD1 identical over 7 bases. Germline CDR1 SGDLS, CDR2 YYNGEE. The length of the CDR3 is 16 residues. Losses at the gene ends were 4 bases for V and 0 bases for J; bases not matched to a gene: 6. The CDR3 DNA follows: TGTGCCAGCAGCCGTGACAGGGCTGCAACTAATGAAAAACTGTTTTTT. Residues: CASSRDRAATNEKLFF.

V and J are TRBV6-5 and TRBJ2-7, with D possibly being TRBD2 (5 bases). Trimming pared 5 bases from V and 9 bases from J, leaving 17 bases between. CDR3 length: 13 residues. CDR1 and CDR2 (germline): MNHEY, SVGAGI. DNA for the CDR3: TGTGCCAGCAGTACACGGGGAAGGGTCGCGCAGTACTTC. Its translation: CASSTRGRVAQYF.

This clone has a handful of counts. The chain recombines TRBV5-1 with TRBJ2-7, with 10 bases fitting TRBD2. V was pared by 0 bases and J by 7 bases, with 10 bases of the junction left unmatched. Germline V gene sequence: CDR1 SGHRS, CDR2 YFSETQ. The CDR3 extends over 16 amino acids. CDR3 residues: CASSLALAGARVEQYF. CDR3 DNA sequence: TGCGCCAGCAGCTTGGCCCTAGCGGGGGCCCGGGTGGAGCAGTACTTC.

The V call is TRBV6-6, the J call TRBJ1-1, with TRBD1 as a possible D gene (5 bases). In germline, CDR1 is MNHNY, CDR2 SVGAGI (reference sequence). The CDR3 length is 14 residues. The CDR3 here is CAMRSQAMNTEAFF. DNA for the CDR3: TGTGCGATGCGATCACAGGCGATGAACACTGAAGCTTTCTTT.

The V and J genes are TRBV10-3 and TRBJ1-1; 7 bases map to TRBD1. This CDR3 is built from 15 residues. The V gene's germline CDR1 is ENHRY and CDR2 SYGVKD. Trimming removed 3 bases from V and 1 base from J; junction bases left unmatched: 5. CDR3 bases: TGTGCCATCAGTGACCCCGGGACAGAGAACACTGAAGCTTTCTTT. Protein product: CAISDPGTENTEAFF.

This chain uses TRBV4-3 with TRBJ1-2; no clear D. The germline V and J ends were trimmed by 0 bases and 3 bases, with 14 bases remaining between them. Looked up from germline, CDR1 is LGHNA and CDR2 is YSLEER. The CDR3 covers 16 residues. In nucleotides, the CDR3 is TGCGCCAGCAGCCAAGATTTTCCGGGTAACGACTATGGCTACACCTTC. It specifies CASSQDFPGNDYGYTF.